This is a list of T cell receptor beta chains from one sample in a study of cytomegalovirus exposure and HLA in healthy donors. Profiling relied on immunoSEQ multiplex PCR, and the TCRdb table lists in-frame clones only, not all of them. The sample consists of around 210,000 clones, 65% to 80% of them appearing once. Material: PBMCs. The receptors were sampled from a man aged 50 to 60 in good health and CMV-seronegative. The CDR3 runs from the conserved cysteine through the conserved F or W. A D gene is named only where the DNA matches it firmly. Expanded clones are given a class, and other clones once, few, many or no size at all.

>few|TRBD2|TRBV7-3|TRBJ2-3
CASSLSPLAGSSTDTQYF
TGTGCCAGCAGCTTAAGCCCGCTAGCGGGGAGTTCCACAGATACGCAGTATTTT
>.|TRBD2|TRBV5-1|TRBJ2-5
CASSSGVQETQYF
TGCGCCAGCAGCAGCGGGGTCCAAGAGACCCAGTACTTC
>.|TRBD1|TRBV6-6|TRBJ2-7
CASSYSFGTGSYEQYF
TGTGCCAGCAGTTATAGTTTCGGGACAGGGTCCTACGAGCAGTACTTC
>few|TRBD1|TRBV5-4|TRBJ2-6
CASSRQGAGANVLTF
TGTGCCAGCAGCAGACAGGGTGCTGGGGCCAACGTCCTGACTTTC
>.|.|TRBV28|TRBJ1-1
CASTSLLVTEAFF
TGTGCCAGCACCAGCCTCCTAGTCACTGAAGCTTTCTTT
>few|.|TRBV27|TRBJ1-1
CASSLERGPTEAFF
TGTGCCAGCAGTTTAGAACGTGGGCCCACTGAAGCTTTCTTT
>.|TRBD2|TRBV4-1|TRBJ2-2
CASSQSGTSGREELFF
TGCGCCAGCAGCCAATCCGGGACTAGCGGTAGAGAGGAGCTGTTTTTT
>.|.|TRBV29-1|TRBJ2-1
CSVERGSDEQFF
TGCAGCGTTGAGAGAGGGAGCGATGAGCAGTTCTTC
>.|.|TRBV21-1|TRBJ2-3
CARRADTQYF
TGTGCCAGGAGAGCAGATACGCAGTATTTT
>.|TRBD2|TRBV19|TRBJ2-5
CASSSRASGDQETQYF
TGTGCCAGTAGCAGCCGGGCTAGCGGGGATCAAGAGACCCAGTACTTC
>.|TRBD1|TRBV28|TRBJ1-6
CASSPRTGRNSPLHF
TGTGCCAGCAGTCCTCGGACAGGTCGTAATTCACCCCTCCACTTT
>.|TRBD1|TRBV2|TRBJ1-2
CASREGQGRGYGYTF
TGTGCCAGCAGGGAAGGACAGGGAAGGGGCTATGGCTACACCTTC
>.|TRBD1|TRBV28|TRBJ2-7
CASSIPRGTGNHEQYF
TGTGCCAGCAGTATTCCCCGGGGGACAGGGAACCACGAGCAGTACTTC
>.|TRBD1|TRBV28|TRBJ2-7
CASSPRTGGIYEQYF
TGTGCCAGCAGTCCCCGGACAGGGGGAATCTACGAGCAGTACTTC
>.|TRBD1|TRBV29-1|TRBJ2-1
CSVRQGLYNEQFF
TGCAGCGTGCGACAGGGGCTCTACAATGAGCAGTTCTTC
>.|.|TRBV25-1|TRBJ2-7
CASSAGTHTGYEQYF
TGTGCCAGCAGTGCCGGGACTCACACCGGGTACGAGCAGTACTTC
>.|.|TRBV14|TRBJ2-2
CASSSSDEYWGDTGELFF
TGTGCCAGCAGCTCTTCGGACGAATACTGGGGGGACACCGGGGAGCTGTTTTTT
>.|.|TRBV21-1|TRBJ1-1
CASSKGGQLNTEAFF
TGTGCCAGCAGCAAAGGGGGACAGTTGAACACTGAAGCTTTCTTT
>.|.|TRBV7-9|TRBJ2-2
CASSPIQATGELFF
TGTGCCAGCAGCCCCATTCAGGCTACCGGGGAGCTGTTTTTT
>.|.|TRBV5-4|TRBJ2-5
CASSPRQPRGRETQYF
TGTGCCAGCAGCCCCCGTCAACCTAGGGGTCGGGAGACCCAGTACTTC
>.|TRBD2|TRBV6-1|TRBJ2-7
CASSERVGGPYEQYF
TGTGCCAGCAGTGAAAGGGTGGGAGGGCCCTACGAGCAGTACTTC
>.|TRBD2|TRBV4-1|TRBJ2-7
CASSQAGLAGNSYEQYF
TGCGCCAGCAGCCAGGCGGGACTAGCGGGAAACTCCTACGAGCAGTACTTC
>.|.|TRBV5-4|TRBJ2-7
CASSHLGLRDEQYF
TGTGCCAGCAGCCACCTTGGGTTGAGGGACGAGCAGTACTTC
>.|.|TRBV27|TRBJ1-6
CASSLEGRRASPLHF
TGTGCCAGCAGTTTAGAAGGGAGAAGGGCTTCACCCCTCCACTTT
>.|TRBD2|TRBV5-4|TRBJ2-7
CASSSGLAAYEQYF
TGTGCCAGCAGCTCGGGACTAGCGGCCTACGAGCAGTACTTC
>.|TRBD1|TRBV28|TRBJ1-4
CASSFLDRVRTNEKLFF
TGTGCCAGCAGTTTCCTTGACAGGGTGCGAACTAATGAAAAACTGTTTTTT
>.|.|TRBV30|TRBJ2-7
CAWRPLGGSYEQYF
TGTGCCTGGCGACCCCTGGGGGGCTCCTACGAGCAGTACTTC
>few|.|TRBV5-4|TRBJ2-5
CASNPRGETQYF
TGTGCCAGCAACCCCCGGGGAGAGACCCAGTACTTC
>.|TRBD1|TRBV2|TRBJ2-7
CASSERTGGDYEQYF
TGTGCCAGCAGTGAGAGGACAGGGGGGGACTACGAGCAGTACTTC
>.|.|TRBV28|TRBJ2-2
CASSLEGRGKLFF
TGTGCCAGCAGTTTAGAAGGCAGGGGCAAGCTGTTTTTT
>.|TRBD2|TRBV5-1|TRBJ2-5
CASSPTQAGIETQYF
TGCGCCAGCAGCCCCACCCAAGCGGGAATAGAGACCCAGTACTTC
>.|.|TRBV6-5|TRBJ1-4
CASSYSYFGGEKLFF
TGTGCCAGCAGTTACTCTTATTTCGGGGGAGAAAAACTGTTTTTT
>.|TRBD1|TRBV19|TRBJ1-1
CASSPRTGPINTEAFF
TGTGCCAGTAGTCCCCGGACAGGGCCAATCAACACTGAAGCTTTCTTT
>.|TRBD2|TRBV19|TRBJ2-7
CASSINGRGNEQYF
TGTGCCAGTAGTATCAACGGGAGGGGAAACGAGCAGTACTTC
>.|TRBD2|TRBV6-4|TRBJ2-3
CASSEVAGSTDTQYF
TGTGCCAGCAGTGAGGTAGCGGGGAGCACAGATACGCAGTATTTT
>.|.|TRBV5-8|TRBJ1-3
CASSLAVAASGNTIYF
TGTGCCAGCAGCTTGGCGGTAGCGGCCTCTGGAAACACCATATATTTT
>.|TRBD2|TRBV7-8|TRBJ2-7
CASSLGSGTVYEQYF
TGTGCCAGCAGCTTAGGAAGCGGGACGGTTTACGAGCAGTACTTC
>.|TRBD2|TRBV4-2|TRBJ2-3
CASSQDPTGTRATDTQYF
TGTGCCAGCAGCCAAGATCCTACCGGGACTAGGGCCACAGATACGCAGTATTTT
>.|.|TRBV28|TRBJ1-5
CASRVTGGGNQPQHF
TGTGCCAGCAGGGTGACCGGAGGGGGCAATCAGCCCCAGCATTTT
>.|TRBD1|TRBV4-2|TRBJ2-7
CASSQAVRGFGEQYF
TGTGCCAGCAGCCAAGCGGTCAGGGGGTTTGGCGAGCAGTACTTC
>few|TRBD1|TRBV7-9|TRBJ2-3
CASSLTGGADTQYF
TGTGCCAGCAGCTTGACAGGGGGCGCAGATACGCAGTATTTT
>.|TRBD2|TRBV29-1|TRBJ2-7
CSVESGTSGRAYEQYF
TGCAGCGTTGAATCTGGGACTAGCGGGAGGGCCTACGAGCAGTACTTC
>few|.|TRBV6-1|TRBJ1-5
CASSEQGLGHF
TGTGCCAGCAGTGAACAGGGTCTTGGGCATTTT
>once|.|TRBV9|TRBJ2-3
CASSAVPGLTTPGTQYF
TGTGCCAGCAGCGCCGTACCGGGACTCACGACCCCAGGTACGCAGTATTTT
>.|.|TRBV10-1|TRBJ2-1
CASSERTKLSNEQFF
TGCGCCAGCAGTGAAAGGACTAAACTTTCCAATGAGCAGTTCTTC
>once|.|TRBV6-5|TRBJ1-5
CASTSLGGTPQHF
TGTGCCAGCACTTCGCTGGGCGGGACGCCCCAGCATTTT
>.|TRBD2|TRBV5-1|TRBJ2-1
CASSLGVGTSGRGGYNEQFF
TGCGCCAGCAGCTTGGGGGTCGGGACTAGCGGGAGGGGGGGCTACAATGAGCAGTTCTTC
>.|TRBD1|TRBV20-1|TRBJ1-2
CSAWDSKGYTF
TGCAGTGCCTGGGACAGCAAGGGCTACACCTTC
>.|TRBD1|TRBV5-1|TRBJ2-7
CASSSGGLGEQYF
TGCGCCAGCAGTTCAGGGGGTCTGGGCGAGCAGTACTTC
>.|TRBD1|TRBV7-2|TRBJ1-4
CASSKQGAGEKLFF
TGTGCCAGCAGCAAGCAGGGGGCAGGCGAAAAACTGTTTTTT
>.|.|TRBV9|TRBJ2-1
CASSIRGTNEQFF
TGTGCCAGCAGCATAAGGGGTACAAATGAGCAGTTCTTC
>.|.|TRBV9|TRBJ2-1
CASSGDLLYNEQFF
TGTGCCAGCAGTGGGGACTTACTCTACAATGAGCAGTTCTTC
>once|.|TRBV28|TRBJ1-6
CASSQGSSPLHF
TGTGCCAGCAGTCAGGGGAGTTCACCCCTCCACTTT
>.|TRBD1|TRBV6-5|TRBJ1-2
CASWTGGSYGYTF
TGTGCCAGTTGGACAGGGGGCAGCTATGGCTACACCTTC